This T cell receptor beta chain is from a study of blood T cell repertoires in COVID-19. Sequencing was performed with immunoSEQ multiplex PCR; in TCRdb, only in-frame clones are kept and a portion is missing. In the table there are under 450,000 clones, 80% to 85% of which are singletons. Germline loops: CDR1 MNHEY, CDR2 SVGAGI. Trimming removed 8 bases at V and 8 bases at J, with 8 bases between. The CDR3 consists of 10 residues. Resolution of symptoms, clearance, or two negative PCRs was present in recovered Cohort 3 donors. Sequencing was done on a sample of PBMCs or T cells enriched from blood (not recorded which). The receptor comes from a woman aged 45-65 years who had recovered from COVID-19. The chain couples TRBV6-5 to TRBJ2-3; D gene ambiguous. CDR3 DNA sequence: TGTGCCAGCGGCACGGGTACGCAGTATTTT. Amino acids: CASGTGTQYF.